This T cell receptor beta chain was identified during a study of CXCR3-negative and CXCR3-positive naive CD8 T cells. Study outcomes and limitations: Both naive subsets had comparably high diversity; memory CD8+ cells much lower.

The study made its TRB cDNA libraries by 5' RACE, adding UMI labels. Reanalyzing the 5' RACE reads, TCRdb keeps one entry per CDR3 protein, without DNA. The table for this sample gives roughly 86,000 distinct CDR3 sequences. With respect to this clonotype: Its antigen is unidentified.

The CDR3 sequence is 16 residues long. Per the germline V gene, CDR1 is ENHRY and CDR2 is SYGVKD. Sequenced: naive CXCR3- CD8+ T cells from blood. As for subset: CD45RO-CCR7+CD27+CD95- naive CD8+ T cells lacking CXCR3 (TNR3-). The chain has TRBV10-3 and TRBJ2-1. The sequence came from a human donor in good health. Some clones in this sample may be carry-over from other donors' samples. The CDR3 reads CAISESEEKKWNEQFF.